This is a list of T cell receptor beta chains from one sample in a study of low-dose radiotherapy and immunotherapy resistance in tumors. TCRdb re-analysed the reads in MiXCR, keeping a single row per CDR3 protein. The table lists around 90,000 distinct CDR3 sequences, approximately 19% of them singletons. Sequencing used PBMCs, obtained before treatment. The receptor source for this set is a male donor with prostate cancer. CDR3s include the opening cysteine and the closing phenylalanine or tryptophan. D genes are given only for firm matches. Rows give clone size only sometimes, using once, few, many, or a class for an expanded clone.

v_call	d_call	j_call	clone_size	cdr3_nt	cdr3_aa
TRBV20-1	TRBD2	TRBJ2-7	many	TGCAGTGCTAGAGACGGCGGGGGAGGGACCTACGAGCAGTACTTC	CSARDGGGGTYEQYF
TRBV5-6	.	TRBJ2-3	many	TGTGCCAGCAGTCCAGACAACACAGATACGCAGTATTTT	CASSPDNTDTQYF
TRBV9	TRBD2	TRBJ2-1	.	TGTGCCAGCAGCGTAGGGATAGCGGGGGGGCAGGGTGAGCAGTTCTTC	CASSVGIAGGQGEQFF
TRBV20-1	.	TRBJ1-5	many	TGCAGTGCTAGAGTAGCTGGGGGGGCGCTGAGCAATCAGCCCCAGCATTTT	CSARVAGGALSNQPQHF
TRBV14	.	TRBJ1-3	many	TGTGCCAGCAGCCAAGATTTTGGGACTTCTGGAAACACCATATATTTT	CASSQDFGTSGNTIYF
TRBV5-4	.	TRBJ1-1	.	TGTGCCAGCAGCCGCGACGGGGTCGGGGCTTTCTTT	CASSRDGVGAFF
TRBV27	TRBD1	TRBJ2-7	many	TGTGCCAGCAGTGCCCCCCCGACAGGGCCTAGCTCCTACGAGCAGTACTTC	CASSAPPTGPSSYEQYF
TRBV18	TRBD1	TRBJ1-4	.	TGTGCCAGCTCACCACTAACCCCCCGCGGGACAGGGTCTGAAAAACTGTTTTTT	CASSPLTPRGTGSEKLFF
TRBV20-1	.	TRBJ2-6	many	TGCAGTGCTAGAGATCTGTCTGGGGCCAACGTCCTGACTTTC	CSARDLSGANVLTF
TRBV20-1	.	TRBJ2-1	many	TGCAGTGCAAAGAGATCCGGTTCCTACAATGAGCAGTTCTTC	CSAKRSGSYNEQFF
TRBV20-1	TRBD1	TRBJ2-3	many	TGCAGTGCTAGAACTATTAGGGGGCCAGATACGCAGTATTTT	CSARTIRGPDTQYF
TRBV5-1	.	TRBJ2-2	many	TGCGCCAGCAGGGCGACCGGGAGGAACACCGGGGAGCTGTTTTTT	CASRATGRNTGELFF
TRBV7-9	.	TRBJ2-2	.	TGTGCCAGCAGCAGGGCGAAGGACACCGGGGAGCTGTTTTTT	CASSRAKDTGELFF
TRBV27	TRBD2	TRBJ2-1	many	TGTGCCAGCAGTAAACTAGCGGGAGGGCCCAATGAGCAGTTCTTC	CASSKLAGGPNEQFF
TRBV12-3/TRBV12-4	.	TRBJ1-6	.	TGTGCCAGCAGGATTGGACAGATATTCAATTCACCCCTCCACTTT	CASRIGQIFNSPLHF
TRBV20-1	TRBD2	TRBJ2-7	many	TGCAGTGGGACTAGCGGGCACCTCAGCTCCTACGAGCAGTACTTC	CSGTSGHLSSYEQYF
TRBV19	.	TRBJ2-3	.	TGTGCCAGTAGTATCGGAGCGGCTAGCACAGATACGCAGTATTTT	CASSIGAASTDTQYF
TRBV4-3	.	TRBJ1-1	many	TGCGCCAGCAGCCGCGGGGTTGGAGTTGTCACTGAAGCTTTCTTT	CASSRGVGVVTEAFF
TRBV28	.	TRBJ2-7	.	TGTGCCAGCAGTTTAGCGAGGCTTGGGGGCGAGCAGTACTTC	CASSLARLGGEQYF
TRBV28	TRBD1	TRBJ2-3	many	TGTGCCAGCAGTTTATCGGGACAGGGTGGTGGAGATACGCAGTATTTT	CASSLSGQGGGDTQYF
TRBV11-1	TRBD2	TRBJ2-2	many	TGTGCCAGCAGCTTCGGACCTAGCGGGGGGTTCGCCGGGGAGCTGTTTTTT	CASSFGPSGGFAGELFF
TRBV4-3	TRBD1	TRBJ1-2	many	TGCGCCAGCAGCCAAACCCTCTGGACAGGGGGGACGGGCTACACCTTC	CASSQTLWTGGTGYTF
TRBV28	.	TRBJ1-2	many	TGTGCCAGCAGTTTAAGGATAGGGGGCTACACCTTC	CASSLRIGGYTF
TRBV28	.	TRBJ1-5	.	TGTGCCAGCAGTCCCCGGACGGATAGCAATCAGCCCCAGCATTTT	CASSPRTDSNQPQHF
TRBV28	.	TRBJ1-1	.	TGTGCCAGCAGTACTTACAAGGCGGCGAACACTGAAGCTTTCTTT	CASSTYKAANTEAFF
TRBV20-1	.	TRBJ2-1	many	TGCAGTGCTAGAGATGAGGGACTCAGCCTTTCCTACAATGAGCAGTTCTTC	CSARDEGLSLSYNEQFF
TRBV28	.	TRBJ2-7	many	TGTGCCAGCAGTCCGATCCGACAGGCCTACGAGCAGTACTTC	CASSPIRQAYEQYF
TRBV9	TRBD2	TRBJ2-7	many	TGTGCCAGCAGCGTAGGGGAACCGGGACTAGCGGGGCCCTACGAGCAGTACTTC	CASSVGEPGLAGPYEQYF
TRBV6-6	.	TRBJ2-7	many	TGTGCCAGCAGTCCCGAGTACGAGCAGTACTTC	CASSPEYEQYF
TRBV6-5	.	TRBJ1-2	many	TGTGCCAGCAGTTACCAACCACCGACCAGGACAGCCTCCCTAGCTAACTATGGCTACACCTTC	CASSYQPPTRTASLANYGYTF
TRBV12-3/TRBV12-4	.	TRBJ2-1	many	TGTGCCAGCAGTTCAAACGGTCGTGAGCAGTTCTTC	CASSSNGREQFF
TRBV7-6	.	TRBJ1-1	many	TGTGCCAGCAGCTTTCCCGGACACGAAGCTTTCTTT	CASSFPGHEAFF
TRBV7-9	.	TRBJ2-7	many	TGTGCCAGCAGCCATTCCCCCGAGCAGTACTTC	CASSHSPEQYF
TRBV20-1	TRBD1	TRBJ2-7	many	TGCAGTGCCAGACAGGGGATTACATACGAGCAGTACTTC	CSARQGITYEQYF
TRBV12-3/TRBV12-4	.	TRBJ2-2	many	TGTGCCAGCAGTTCCGGGGCTGCGGGACGCGGCGGGGAGCTGTTTTTT	CASSSGAAGRGGELFF